In this sample, the clone carrying this T cell receptor (beta chain) turned up a few times. The entry originates in a study of beta chain features in type 1 diabetes. Study information: The examined sorted cells totaled 107,917,701 across samples.

Since all of the isolated RNA was reverse transcribed, expressed TCRB transcripts were what got sequenced. The assay was immunoSEQ multiplex PCR, and TCRdb's table has in-frame clones only and misses some. The table shows some 330,000 clones, with around 10% occurring only once. This sequence originates from a woman in her thirties in good health. Material: naive CD4+ T cells from blood.

As DNA, the CDR3 is TGTGCCAGCAGCTTAGCGACAGGCACCGGGGAGCTGTTTTTT. It translates to CASSLATGTGELFF. The genes are TRBV7-9 and TRBJ2-2, with a possible D match to TRBD1 (6 bases). V lost 0 bases, J lost 4 bases, and 6 bases lay in between. This CDR3 comprises 14 residues. Germline V gives CDR1 SEHNR, CDR2 FQNEAQ (reference sequence).